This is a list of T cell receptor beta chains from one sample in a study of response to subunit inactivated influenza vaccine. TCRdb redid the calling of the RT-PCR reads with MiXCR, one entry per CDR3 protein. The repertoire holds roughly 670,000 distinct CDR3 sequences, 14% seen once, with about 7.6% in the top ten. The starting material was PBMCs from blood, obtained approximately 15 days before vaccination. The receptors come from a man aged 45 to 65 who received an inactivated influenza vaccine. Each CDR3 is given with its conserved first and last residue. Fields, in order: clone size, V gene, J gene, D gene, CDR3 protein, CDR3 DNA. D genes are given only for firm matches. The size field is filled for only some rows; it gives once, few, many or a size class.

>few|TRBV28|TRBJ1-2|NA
CASSLGLDMSGYTF
TGTGCCAGCAGTTTAGGTCTCGATATGAGTGGCTACACCTTC
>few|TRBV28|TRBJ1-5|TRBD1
CASTPGQTRGPQHF
TGTGCCAGCACCCCGGGACAGACCCGCGGGCCCCAGCATTTT
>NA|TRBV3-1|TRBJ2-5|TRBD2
CASSRQSGTQETQYF
TGTGCCAGCAGCCGACAAAGCGGGACCCAAGAGACCCAGTACTTC
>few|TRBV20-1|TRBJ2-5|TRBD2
CSARQGLAPETQYF
TGCAGTGCTAGACAGGGACTAGCCCCTGAGACCCAGTACTTC
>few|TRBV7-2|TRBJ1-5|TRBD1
CASSLRGTGGQPQHF
TGTGCCAGCAGCTTAAGAGGGACAGGAGGTCAGCCCCAGCATTTT
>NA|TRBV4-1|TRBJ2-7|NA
CASSQAGHPYEQYF
TGCGCCAGCAGCCAAGCAGGGCACCCCTACGAGCAGTACTTC
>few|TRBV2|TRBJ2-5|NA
CASSSTETQYF
TGTGCCAGCAGTTCTACGGAGACCCAGTACTTC
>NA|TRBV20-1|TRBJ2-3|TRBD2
CSASSPASGGTDTQYF
TGCAGTGCTAGCAGCCCGGCTAGCGGGGGCACAGATACGCAGTATTTT
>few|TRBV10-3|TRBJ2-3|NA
CAISVSGSSTDTQYF
TGTGCCATCAGTGTCAGCGGCTCTAGCACAGATACGCAGTATTTT
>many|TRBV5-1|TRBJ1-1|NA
CASRLDGLNTEAFF
TGCGCCAGCAGACTGGACGGTTTGAACACTGAAGCTTTCTTT
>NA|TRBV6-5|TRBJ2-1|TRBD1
CASSYEGRDRGYNEQFF
TGTGCCAGCAGTTACGAGGGGAGGGACAGGGGATACAATGAGCAGTTCTTC
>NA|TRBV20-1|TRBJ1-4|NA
CSAKQGLHNEKLFF
TGCAGTGCTAAACAGGGCCTCCATAATGAAAAACTGTTTTTT
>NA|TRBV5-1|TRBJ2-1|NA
CASSLVERYNEQFF
TGCGCCAGCAGCTTGGTTGAAAGATACAATGAGCAGTTCTTC
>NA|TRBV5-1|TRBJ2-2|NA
CASSPDLTGELFF
TGCGCCAGCAGCCCGGATTTGACCGGGGAGCTGTTTTTT
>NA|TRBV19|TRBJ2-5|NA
CASSPGALLETQYF
TGTGCCAGTAGTCCCGGGGCGCTTCTCGAGACCCAGTACTTC
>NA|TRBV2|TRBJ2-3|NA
CASSQMAGATDTQYF
TGTGCCAGCAGCCAAATGGCGGGGGCCACAGATACGCAGTATTTT
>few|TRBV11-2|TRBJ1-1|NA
CASSTGSRGGTEAFF
TGTGCCAGCAGCACCGGCTCAAGGGGCGGCACTGAAGCTTTCTTT
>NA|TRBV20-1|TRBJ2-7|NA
CSVIGGSYEQYF
TGCAGCGTGATCGGAGGTTCCTACGAGCAGTACTTC
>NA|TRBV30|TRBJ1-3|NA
CAWSKTLGNTIYF
TGTGCCTGGAGTAAAACCCTTGGAAACACCATATATTTT
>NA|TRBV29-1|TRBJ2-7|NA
CSAGDSPYEQYF
TGCAGCGCCGGAGACAGCCCATACGAGCAGTACTTC
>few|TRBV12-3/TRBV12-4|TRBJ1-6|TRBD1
CASSLTGGGNSPLHF
TGTGCCAGCAGTTTGACAGGGGGCGGAAATTCACCCCTCCACTTT
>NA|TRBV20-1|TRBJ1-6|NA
CSARDGTDRPLHF
TGCAGTGCTAGGGACGGGACTGACCGGCCCCTCCACTTT
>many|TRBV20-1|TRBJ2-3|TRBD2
CSALGGGRVSTDTQYF
TGCAGTGCTCTAGGCGGCGGGAGGGTTAGCACAGATACGCAGTATTTT
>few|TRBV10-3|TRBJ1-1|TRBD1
CAIAPTGGPDYRTEAFF
TGTGCCATCGCCCCTACAGGGGGGCCTGATTATCGAACTGAAGCTTTCTTT
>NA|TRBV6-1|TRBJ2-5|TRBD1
CASSEVGTGIAAQYF
TGTGCCAGCAGTGAAGTCGGGACAGGGATTGCGGCCCAGTACTTC
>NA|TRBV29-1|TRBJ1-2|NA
CSDRRSNYGYTF
TGCAGCGACCGACGGTCTAACTATGGCTACACCTTC
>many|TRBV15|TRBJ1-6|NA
CATSRDLRYNSPLHF
TGTGCCACCAGCAGAGATCTGAGATATAATTCACCCCTCCACTTT
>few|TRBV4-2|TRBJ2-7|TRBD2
CASSQGSGGAYEQYF
TGTGCCAGCAGCCAAGGAAGCGGGGGGGCCTACGAGCAGTACTTC
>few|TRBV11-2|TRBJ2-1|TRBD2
CASSYSGGASYNEQFF
TGTGCCAGCAGCTATAGCGGGGGGGCCTCCTACAATGAGCAGTTCTTC
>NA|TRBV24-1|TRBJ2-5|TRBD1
CATSDGTGVRKETQYF
TGTGCCACCAGTGATGGCACAGGGGTTAGAAAAGAGACCCAGTACTTC
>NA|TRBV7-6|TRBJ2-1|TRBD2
CASSYRTGTSGSIRGEQFF
TGTGCCAGCAGCTACCGAACCGGGACTAGCGGGAGCATTAGGGGTGAGCAGTTCTTC
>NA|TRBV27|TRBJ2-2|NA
CASSLTPSAGELFF
TGTGCCAGCAGTTTAACACCTTCGGCCGGGGAGCTGTTTTTT
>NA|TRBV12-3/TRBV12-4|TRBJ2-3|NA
CASSLEAGTQYF
TGTGCCAGCAGTTTGGAGGCAGGTACGCAGTATTTT
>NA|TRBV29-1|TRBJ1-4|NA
CSVDALSSEEKLFF
TGCAGCGTTGATGCTCTCTCTTCCGAAGAAAAACTGTTTTTT
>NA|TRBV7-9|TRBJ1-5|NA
CASSPGTDPQQPQHF
TGTGCCAGCAGCCCCGGGACGGACCCGCAACAGCCCCAGCATTTT
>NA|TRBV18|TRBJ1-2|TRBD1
CASSPNPGQAYGYTF
TGTGCCAGCTCACCCAACCCGGGACAGGCCTATGGCTACACCTTC
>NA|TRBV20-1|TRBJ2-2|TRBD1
CSAHRRDRGNTGELFF
TGCAGTGCACACCGTCGGGACAGGGGGAACACCGGGGAGCTGTTTTTT
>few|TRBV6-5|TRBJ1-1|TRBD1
CASSSPLLRTGNTEAFF
TGTGCCAGCAGTTCACCCCTACTCCGGACAGGGAACACTGAAGCTTTCTTT
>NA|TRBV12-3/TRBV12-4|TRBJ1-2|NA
CASMPGHQNYGYTF
TGTGCCAGCATGCCGGGACACCAAAACTATGGCTACACCTTC
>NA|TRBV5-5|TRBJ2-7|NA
CASSPGSLPYEQYF
TGTGCCAGCAGCCCAGGGTCTCTGCCCTACGAGCAGTACTTC
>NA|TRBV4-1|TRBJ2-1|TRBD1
CASSQDPTGGEQFF
TGCGCCAGCAGCCAAGATCCCACAGGGGGTGAGCAGTTCTTC
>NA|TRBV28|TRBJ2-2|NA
CASSLSPDHTGELFF
TGTGCCAGCAGTTTATCTCCTGACCATACCGGGGAGCTGTTTTTT
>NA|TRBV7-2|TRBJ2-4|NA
CASSFAPVRKLAKNIQYF
TGTGCCAGCAGCTTTGCTCCCGTACGGAAATTAGCCAAAAACATTCAGTACTTC